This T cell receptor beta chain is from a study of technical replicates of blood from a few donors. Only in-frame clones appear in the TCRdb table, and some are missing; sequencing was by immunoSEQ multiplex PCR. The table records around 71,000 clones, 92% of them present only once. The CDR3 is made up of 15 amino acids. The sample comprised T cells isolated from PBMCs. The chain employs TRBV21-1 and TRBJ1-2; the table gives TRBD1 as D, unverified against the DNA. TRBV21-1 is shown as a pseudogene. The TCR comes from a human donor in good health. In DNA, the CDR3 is TGTGCCAGCAGCAAAGTACATTCGACAGGACCACACTACACCTTC. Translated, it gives CASSKVHSTGPHYTF.